This is a list of T cell receptor beta chains from one sample in a study of cytomegalovirus exposure and HLA in healthy donors. Sequencing used immunoSEQ multiplex PCR; TCRdb keeps in-frame clones, though not all of them. This table holds approximately 150,000 clones, 75% to 90% found once. Input material: PBMCs. Source of these receptors: a male donor in good health and CMV-seronegative. Both conserved end residues are part of each CDR3. The D gene is left open where the match is weak. Expanded clones are given a class, and other clones once, few, many or no size at all.

DNA	CDR3	size	D	V	J
TGTGCCAGTAAGAGGACAGAGAACACTGAAGCTTTCTTT	CASKRTENTEAFF	once	-	TRBV19	TRBJ1-1
TGTGCCAGCAGTTACTCGACACAGGGTCAAAGGGACTACACCTTC	CASSYSTQGQRDYTF	-	-	TRBV6-5	TRBJ1-2
TGTGCCAGCAGCTTCTGGGACAGATCCTATGGCTACACCTTC	CASSFWDRSYGYTF	few	TRBD1	TRBV11-3	TRBJ1-2
TGCGCCAGCAGCTTGGGGCAGGGCTCCTACAATGAGCAGTTCTTC	CASSLGQGSYNEQFF	-	-	TRBV5-1	TRBJ2-1
TGCGCCAGCAGCTTAGGGGCAGGGGAACAGAATGAGCAGTTCTTC	CASSLGAGEQNEQFF	-	-	TRBV5-1	TRBJ2-1
TGCGCCAGCAGCACAGCAGGGCGGAAATATGAAGCTTTCTTT	CASSTAGRKYEAFF	-	-	TRBV4-1	TRBJ1-1
TGTGCCAGCAGTCGGGACACTAGGCACAATGAGCAGTTCTTC	CASSRDTRHNEQFF	few	-	TRBV2	TRBJ2-1
TGTGCCAGCAGCTTTTCGGACAGGGCTTGGGCAGATACGCAGTATTTT	CASSFSDRAWADTQYF	once	TRBD1	TRBV7-9	TRBJ2-3
TGCGCCAGCAGTGAGTCGATCTGGGGGGCCCAGCATTTT	CASSESIWGAQHF	-	-	TRBV10-1	TRBJ1-5
TGTGCCAGCAGTTCCCACCCCGGAGAATCCTACGAGCAGTACTTC	CASSSHPGESYEQYF	-	-	TRBV6-5	TRBJ2-7
TGCGCCAGCAGCCCGGGACTCCGTCCACTCACAGATACGCAGTATTTT	CASSPGLRPLTDTQYF	-	-	TRBV5-1	TRBJ2-3
TGTGCCTGGAATACAGGGGGCTCGGACGAGCAGTACTTC	CAWNTGGSDEQYF	-	TRBD1	TRBV30	TRBJ2-7
TGCGCCAGCAGTCCAGGGTCCTATCAGCCCCAGCATTTT	CASSPGSYQPQHF	-	-	TRBV10-1	TRBJ1-5
TGCGCCAGCAGCTTGGGTCTAGCGGCTTCCTACGAGCAGTACTTC	CASSLGLAASYEQYF	few	TRBD2	TRBV5-1	TRBJ2-7
TGTGCCAGCAGCTTAGGTGGGGACAGCCAAGAGACCCAGTACTTC	CASSLGGDSQETQYF	once	TRBD1	TRBV7-2	TRBJ2-5
TGCGCCAGCAGCCAAGAAGTCCCCGGGGGGGCATTGGGAGATACGCAGTATTTT	CASSQEVPGGALGDTQYF	few	TRBD2	TRBV4-3	TRBJ2-3
TGTGCCAGCAGTTCTCGGGACAACGGCTACACCTTC	CASSSRDNGYTF	few	-	TRBV27	TRBJ1-2
TGTGCTACGCGGCTAGCGGGGGCCGCCACAGATACGCAGTATTTT	CATRLAGAATDTQYF	-	TRBD2	TRBV10-3	TRBJ2-3
TGTGCCAGCAGTTACTCGGACAGGGACACTGAAGCTTTCTTT	CASSYSDRDTEAFF	-	TRBD1	TRBV6-5	TRBJ1-1